These 6 T cell receptor beta chains originate from one sample sequenced in a study of blood T cell repertoires in COVID-19. Assay: immunoSEQ multiplex PCR; the TCRdb copy retains only in-frame clones and omits some. The sample lists under 200,000 clones; under 85% were seen once. Sequenced: PBMCs or T cells enriched from blood (not recorded which). The source of these receptors is a man in his forties or fifties who had recovered from COVID-19.

The genes are TRBV7-2 and TRBJ1-2; 11 nucleotides match TRBD1. The germline CDR1 and CDR2 sequences are SGHTA and FQGNSA. The CDR3 consists of 16 residues. V lost 1 base, J lost 6 bases, and 7 bases stayed unmatched. The CDR3 reads CASSLGIGTGGNGYTF. CDR3 nucleotides: TGTGCCAGCAGCTTAGGGATCGGGACAGGGGGAAATGGCTACACCTTC.

The chain has TRBV5-4 and TRBJ2-2, with a tentative D call TRBD1 (6 bases). The length of the CDR3 is 14 residues. Germline CDR1 SGHNT, CDR2 YYREEE (reference sequence). Trimming took 0 bases from V and 7 from J, leaving 10 bases between them. CDR3 coding DNA: TGTGCCAGCAGCTTGGACAGGGCGGGCGGGGAGCTGTTTTTT. Encoded protein: CASSLDRAGGELFF.

The chain couples TRBV7-3 to TRBJ2-1; 8 bases match TRBD2. V gave up 3 bases and J gave up 8 bases; unmatched junction bases: 9. This CDR3 contains 15 residues. Germline loops: CDR1 SGHTA, CDR2 FQGTGA. The CDR3 nucleotides are TGTGCCAGCAGCTTCGGGGGGGCCTCTTCCGATGAGCAGTTCTTC. Its protein product is CASSFGGASSDEQFF.

The J gene is TRBJ1-1, the V gene TRBV5-1; 8 nucleotides line up with TRBD1. The CDR3 contains 14 residues. The V segment lost 5 bases and the J segment 2 bases; nucleotides outside the gene matches: 5. CDR1 is SGHRS and CDR2 is YFSETQ in the germline V gene. CDR3 coding DNA: TGCGCCAGCAGTGTGGGACAGGCAAACACTGAAGCTTTCTTT. This encodes CASSVGQANTEAFF.

The chain employs TRBV6-5 and TRBJ1-1; D remains unclear. Per the germline V gene, CDR1 is MNHEY and CDR2 is SVGAGI. V was clipped by 6 bases and J by 0 bases, with 11 bases between them. The CDR3 totals 14 residues. CDR3 bases: TGTGCCAGCAGAAGCAGAGACTTGAACACTGAAGCTTTCTTT. This codes for CASRSRDLNTEAFF.

This chain connects TRBV20-1 to TRBJ1-5, with 11 bases aligning to TRBD1. There are 15 residues in the CDR3. The germline V gene has CDR1 DFQATT and CDR2 SNEGSKA (reference sequence). The J segment lost 6 bases and the V segment lost 3 bases, leaving 7 bases of the junction unmatched. The CDR3 loop is CSASGDRGDSQPQHF. CDR3 bases: TGCAGTGCTAGTGGGGACAGGGGGGATAGTCAGCCCCAGCATTTT.